The 27 T cell receptor beta chains below come from one sample, sequenced in a study of blood T cell repertoires in COVID-19 (dated by TCRdb to between 2020 and 2021). The library relied on the immunoSEQ multiplex PCR assay. TCRdb provides this immuneACCESS table in a form limited to in-frame rearrangements. Some clones are lacking; in checked studies, under half of them reflect an unresolved V gene, and why the rest are absent is not known. The sample table holds approximately 180,000 clones, of which roughly 88% were seen once. Around 10% of the sample lies in the top ten. Specimen: peripheral blood. The receptors shown here come from a woman at least 80 years old with acute or convalescent COVID-19.

The chain joins TRBV12-1 to TRBJ2-3; the table assigns TRBD1, which was not confirmed against the DNA. TRBV12-1 is recorded as a pseudogene. This CDR3 comprises 15 residues. The chain's CDR3 is CASSTWTGGTDTQYF. In DNA form, the CDR3 reads TGTGCCAGCAGCACCTGGACAGGGGGGACAGATACGCAGTATTTT.

This clone was seen just once. The chain uses TRBV5-1 and TRBJ1-4; D gene unclear. This CDR3 region has 14 residues. The germline V and J ends were trimmed by 2 bases and 1 base, with 6 bases remaining between them. CDR1 SGHRS and CDR2 YFSETQ come from the germline V gene. This CDR3 is CASSFGETNEKLFF. Written as DNA, the CDR3 is TGCGCCAGCAGCTTCGGGGAAACTAATGAAAAACTGTTTTTT.

This chain connects TRBV4-1 to TRBJ2-7; D may be TRBD2 (5 bases). Looked up from germline, CDR1 is MGHRA and CDR2 is YSYEKL. V lost 4 bases and J 7 bases, leaving 14 bases between the germline ends. The CDR3 length is 13 residues. The CDR3 is CASSLGVPGEQYF. Here the CDR3 DNA reads TGCGCCAGCAGCCTTGGGGTTCCGGGAGAGCAGTACTTC.

This rearrangement joins TRBV5-1 to TRBJ1-1; 8 bases line up with TRBD1. Germline CDR1 is SGHRS and CDR2 is YFSETQ. The CDR3 has 16 amino acids. J gave up 2 bases and V 0 bases, and 6 bases lay outside the gene matches. The CDR3 loop is CASSLGLGQGNTEAFF. Written as DNA, the CDR3 is TGCGCCAGCAGCTTGGGCCTAGGACAGGGTAACACTGAAGCTTTCTTT.

The gene calls are TRBV19 and TRBJ1-1; a weak D match, TRBD1 (5 bases). Trimming cost V 3 bases and J 2 bases, with 10 bases left between them. The CDR3 spans 14 residues. Germline-derived CDR1 and CDR2 are LNHDA and SQIVND (reference sequence). The CDR3 here is CASSIVGHNTEAFF. The CDR3 DNA follows: TGTGCCAGTAGTATCGTAGGACATAACACTGAAGCTTTCTTT.

The CDR3 DNA sequence: TGTGCCAGCACCCAAGGACAGCCCTCACGGAACACCTTC. It yields the protein CASTQGQPSRNTF. The rearrangement uses TRBV7-2 and TRBJ1-2, with D possibly matching TRBD1 (6 bases). Looked up from germline, CDR1 is SGHTA and CDR2 is FQGNSA. V lost 7 bases, J lost 12 bases, and 21 bases lay in between. CDR3 length: 13 amino acids.

This chain uses TRBV5-4 with TRBJ1-2; D not certain. From germline, CDR1 is SGHNT and CDR2 YYREEE (reference sequence). This CDR3 spans 13 amino acids. The V and J ends lost 0 bases and 8 bases respectively, with 11 bases between them. CDR3 in amino acids: CASSLAAGLGYTF. Written as DNA, the CDR3 is TGTGCCAGCAGCTTGGCCGCAGGTCTGGGCTACACCTTC.

The rearrangement joins TRBV19 to TRBJ1-1, with 8 bases identical to TRBD1. Germline loops: CDR1 LNHDA, CDR2 SQIVND (reference sequence). The CDR3 length is 15 residues. The ends lost 8 bases at V and 1 base at J; junction bases unmatched: 9. The CDR3 DNA follows: TGTGCCAGTGAGCCTCGGACAGGGCCGAACACTGAAGCTTTCTTT. This encodes CASEPRTGPNTEAFF.

The chain combines TRBV24-1 with TRBJ2-2; D may be TRBD2 (7 bases). Germline V lookup: CDR1 KGHDR, CDR2 SFDVKD. The CDR3 is 15 residues long. Trimming removed 3 bases at V and 9 bases at J, with 16 bases between. In DNA form, the CDR3 reads TGTGCCACCAGTGATCCCCGAGGGGGGGGCCGGGAGCTGTTTTTT. Translation: CATSDPRGGGRELFF.

The chain couples TRBV7-2 to TRBJ2-7; TRBD2 matches at 10 bases. The junction had 10 bases not matched to a gene; V was cut back by 3 bases and J by 5 bases. The CDR3 totals 16 residues. The germline gives CDR1 SGHTA, CDR2 FQGNSA. DNA of the CDR3: TGTGCCAGCAGCTTTTTACCTAGCGGGAGCATGGACGAGCAGTACTTC. It is translated as CASSFLPSGSMDEQYF.

This chain connects TRBV9 to TRBJ2-5, with 7 bases lining up with TRBD2. V lost 1 base and J lost 5; bases outside the gene matches: 8. The CDR3 loop spans 15 amino acids. Per germline, CDR1 SGDLS and CDR2 YYNGEE. As DNA, the CDR3 is TGTGCCAGCAGCGTATCTCAGGGAGGGAGGGAGACCCAGTACTTC. Translated, it gives CASSVSQGGRETQYF.

This clone was seen more than once but under ten times. The V gene is TRBV7-2, the J gene TRBJ1-2; no firm D call. Germline CDR1 reads SGHTA; CDR2 reads FQGNSA. The CDR3 contains 12 residues. Deletions cut 3 bases from V and 2 bases from J, with 4 bases between. The chain's CDR3 is CASSFFNYGYTF. CDR3 sequence (DNA): TGTGCCAGCAGCTTCTTCAACTATGGCTACACCTTC.

This chain joins TRBV11-3 and TRBJ2-1, with a weak D call TRBD2 (5 bases). The V end lost 2 bases, the J end lost 6 bases, and 17 bases lay between the germline ends. Germline V lookup: CDR1 SGHNT, CDR2 YENEEA. The CDR3 contains 16 residues. The CDR3 DNA follows: TGTGCCAGCAGCTTAATGTCTGAGGGTATCGGCAATGAGCAGTTCTTC. Its translation is CASSLMSEGIGNEQFF.

A few counts support this clone. V is TRBV3-1 (or the pseudogene TRBV3-2) and J is TRBJ2-5; D ambiguous. Germline values: CDR1 LGHDT, CDR2 YNNKEL (reference sequence). The CDR3 runs to 13 residues. The V gene lost 1 base and the J gene lost 0 bases, with 3 bases spanning the gap. The CDR3 sequence is CASSQAYQETQYF. CDR3 bases: TGTGCCAGCAGCCAAGCCTACCAAGAGACCCAGTACTTC.

This chain connects TRBV18 to TRBJ2-1; unclear D gene. V lost 3 bases to trimming and J lost 0 bases, with 15 bases between them. Germline V gene lookup returns CDR1 KGHSH and CDR2 LQKENI. The length of the CDR3 is 17 residues. The CDR3 DNA follows: TGTGCCAGCTCACCGCGGATACAACCGAGCTCCTACAATGAGCAGTTCTTC. Its translation is CASSPRIQPSSYNEQFF.

The V call is TRBV28, the J call TRBJ1-3; D uncertain. The CDR3 is 16 residues long. Germline V CDR1 and CDR2: MDHEN, SYDVKM. The V end lost 3 bases, the J end lost 0 bases, and 12 bases lay between the germline ends. This chain's CDR3 is CASSFWAENSGNTIYF. CDR3 DNA sequence: TGTGCCAGCAGTTTTTGGGCAGAGAACTCTGGAAACACCATATATTTT.

The chain links TRBV4-2 to TRBJ2-3; possible D gene TRBD1, 5 bases. Germline V gene sequence: CDR1 LGHNA, CDR2 YNFKEQ. V was trimmed by 0 bases and J by 4 bases, leaving 11 bases between them. The CDR3 loop spans 15 amino acids. The CDR3 DNA sequence: TGTGCCAGCAGCCAAGATGGGGCAGGGTCAGATACGCAGTATTTT. This codes for CASSQDGAGSDTQYF.

This clone has more than one count but fewer than ten. V gene TRBV5-8 combines with J gene TRBJ2-2, with a possible D match to TRBD1 (7 bases). The germline V gene has CDR1 SGHTS and CDR2 YDEGEE. This CDR3 comprises 15 residues. Trimming removed 4 bases at V and 4 bases at J, with 14 bases between. The chain's CDR3 is CASSLQGRSTGELFF. As DNA, the CDR3 is TGTGCCAGCAGCCTACAGGGGAGGTCCACCGGGGAGCTGTTTTTT.

This sequence joins TRBV6-1 and TRBJ1-1; perhaps TRBD1 as D (5 bases). The CDR3 has 13 amino acids. V lost 4 bases and J lost 4, with 10 bases in between. Germline lookup yields CDR1 MNHNS and CDR2 SASEGT. The CDR3 nucleotides are TGTGCCAGCAGTGGAGCAGGGAGCACTGAAGCTTTCTTT. It yields the protein CASSGAGSTEAFF.

This clone was found a few times. The chain joins TRBV6-1 to TRBJ2-7; possible D gene TRBD1, 6 bases. The CDR3 contains 16 residues. The V end was cut by 6 bases, the J end by 0 bases, with 18 bases between. Per the germline V gene, CDR1 is MNHNS and CDR2 is SASEGT. The CDR3 DNA sequence: TGTGCCAGCAGAGAAACCGGGACATTGACCTCCTACGAGCAGTACTTC. Its translation: CASRETGTLTSYEQYF.

CDR3 in DNA: TGTGCCAGTAGTATCTCTAGCGGTTCAGATACGCAGTATTTT. Encoded protein: CASSISSGSDTQYF. This chain connects TRBV19 to TRBJ2-3; 7 bases map to TRBD2. The CDR3 loop spans 14 amino acids. Germline CDR1 LNHDA, CDR2 SQIVND (reference sequence). The V gene end was trimmed by 3 bases and the J gene end by 4 bases; junction bases not matched to a gene: 4.

CDR3 nucleotide sequence: TGTGCCACCAGTGATCCTCCCGGGACTAGCGGGACCTCTAGCACAGATACGCAGTATTTT. It encodes CATSDPPGTSGTSSTDTQYF. This chain connects TRBV24-1 to TRBJ2-3; 13 bases fit TRBD2. Germline trimming cut 3 bases from V and 0 bases from J; bases unmatched to any gene: 11. The CDR3 covers 20 residues. CDR1 is KGHDR, CDR2 SFDVKD, per germline.

This sequence joins TRBV19 and TRBJ2-7; D is ambiguous. Germline V gives CDR1 LNHDA, CDR2 SQIVND (reference sequence). Trimming cost V 5 bases and J 3 bases, with 17 bases left between them. The CDR3 contains 15 residues. CDR3 residues: CASSPSASAYYEQYF. CDR3 bases: TGTGCCAGTAGTCCCTCAGCGAGCGCCTACTACGAGCAGTACTTC. Full variable domain (missing parts from reference TRBV19 and TRBJ2-7): DGGITQSPKYLFRKEGQNVTLSCEQNLNHDAMYWYRQDPGQGLRLIYYSQIVNDFQKGDIAEGYSVSREKKESFPLTVTSAQKNPTAFYLCASSPSASAYYEQYFGPGTRLTVT.

The rearrangement links TRBV9 to TRBJ1-4; maybe TRBD1 (6 bases). Germline-derived CDR1 and CDR2 are SGDLS and YYNGEE. The CDR3 extends over 14 amino acids. V lost 3 bases and J 2 bases, leaving 8 bases between the germline ends. CDR3 amino acids: CASSGGHTNEKLFF. CDR3 coding DNA: TGTGCCAGCAGCGGGGGACACACTAATGAAAAACTGTTTTTT.

The chain uses TRBV2 and TRBJ2-5; 12 nucleotides align to TRBD2. The germline V gene encodes CDR1 SNHLY and CDR2 FYNNEI. The V gene end was trimmed by 3 bases and the J gene end by 4 bases; junction bases not matched to a gene: 6. The CDR3 has 16 amino acids. The CDR3 nucleotides read TGTGCCAGCAGTGAGGGGCTAGCGGGAGGGCCAGAGACCCAGTACTTC. It specifies CASSEGLAGGPETQYF. The full variable domain, its missing parts supplied by reference TRBV2 and TRBJ2-5, is EPEVTQTPSHQVTQMGQEVILRCVPISNHLYFYWYRQILGQKVEFLVSFYNNEISEKSEIFDDQFSVERPDGSNFTLKIRSTKLEDSAMYFCASSEGLAGGPETQYFGPGTRLLVL.

The chain joins TRBV6-6 to TRBJ1-5; D call uncertain. V was cut by 0 bases and J by 8 bases, with 14 bases left in between. Germline-derived CDR1 and CDR2 are MNHNY and SVGAGI (reference sequence). CDR3 size: 15 residues. The CDR3 DNA sequence: TGTGCCAGCAGTTACTCTGGGAGCCCGAGTAAGCCCCAGCATTTT. It translates to CASSYSGSPSKPQHF.

There are a few counts of this clone. The rearrangement links TRBV29-1 to TRBJ2-2; 12 nucleotides agree with TRBD1. The CDR3 is made up of 13 amino acids. The trim removed 7 bases at V and 6 bases at J, leaving 3 bases unmatched. In germline, CDR1 is SQVTM, CDR2 ANQGSEA. CDR3 in DNA: TGCAGCGGGGGACAGGGGGCTCCCGGGGAGCTGTTTTTT. The encoded protein is CSGGQGAPGELFF.